What follows are 18 T cell receptor beta chains derived from one specimen sequenced in a study of blood T cell repertoires in COVID-19 (TCRdb year 2020). The library relied on the immunoSEQ multiplex PCR assay. TCRdb re-hosts the immuneACCESS table, in-frame sequences only. Its copies lack some clones; in the studies checked, an unresolved V gene accounts for under half of them, and the cause for the rest is not known. Recorded for this sample are approximately 74,000 clones; about 89% of them occurred a single time. The ten biggest clones cover approximately 1.8% of the sample. Material: peripheral blood. These receptors were collected from a woman aged 55-69 years with acute or convalescent COVID-19.

V usage is TRBV6-4 and J usage is TRBJ1-2; no clear D. Deletions cut 3 bases from V and 7 bases from J, with 12 bases between. Germline V gives CDR1 MRHNA, CDR2 SNTAGT. This CDR3 contains 13 residues. The DNA of the CDR3 is TGTGCCAGCAGTGAGAGTCGGTCGAGTGGCTACACCTTC. This gives the protein CASSESRSSGYTF.

This chain links TRBV28 with TRBJ2-5, with 8 bases matching TRBD2. Germline V gene sequence: CDR1 MDHEN, CDR2 SYDVKM. This CDR3 has 13 amino acids. Trimming took 7 bases from V and 5 from J; bases not matched to a gene: 6. Here the CDR3 reads CASISGGAETQYF. The CDR3 DNA is TGTGCCAGCATCTCGGGGGGGGCGGAGACCCAGTACTTC.

CDR3 sequence: CAWSSVSYNSPLHF. CDR3 sequence (DNA): TGTGCCTGGAGTTCTGTCAGTTATAATTCACCCCTCCACTTT. The chain uses TRBV30 and TRBJ1-6, with D unresolved. V was pared by 2 bases and J by 4 bases, with 9 bases between. CDR1 and CDR2 from the germline V gene are GTSNPN and SVGIG (reference sequence). This CDR3 spans 14 amino acids. Full variable domain (rest looked up from reference TRBV30 and TRBJ1-6): SQTIHQWPATLVQPVGSPLSLECTVEGTSNPNLYWYRQAAGRGLQLLFYSVGIGQISSEVPQNLSASRPQDRQFILSSKKLLLSDSGFYLCAWSSVSYNSPLHFGNGTRLTVT.

This clone is classed as medium-sized. DNA of the CDR3: TGTGCCAGCAGCTCGGAGTGGGGGGACTACGAGCAGTACTTC. Translated, it gives CASSSEWGDYEQYF. The chain couples TRBV7-9 to TRBJ2-7, with a tentative D call TRBD2 (6 bases). The CDR3 extends over 14 amino acids. The germline gives CDR1 SEHNR, CDR2 FQNEAQ (reference sequence). V lost 4 bases to trimming and J lost 3 bases, with 13 bases between them.

The chain links TRBV4-1 to TRBJ1-3; TRBD1 matches at 7 bases. Germline V lookup: CDR1 MGHRA, CDR2 YSYEKL. After removal of 0 bases from V and 2 bases from J, the junction contained 4 bases not matched to a gene. The CDR3 contains 16 residues. CDR3 in DNA: TGCGCCAGCAGCCAAGAGACAGGGCTAACTGGAAACACCATATATTTT. This gives the protein CASSQETGLTGNTIYF.

This clone was seen only a few times. This sequence joins TRBV9 and TRBJ2-7, with D tentatively TRBD2 (7 bases). Germline V gene data show CDR1 as SGDLS and CDR2 as YYNGEE. Trimming cost V 3 bases and J 2 bases, with 15 bases left between them. The CDR3 runs to 15 residues. CDR3 sequence reads: CASSAGGSSPYEQYF. The CDR3 DNA reads TGTGCCAGCAGCGCGGGGGGCAGCTCCCCCTACGAGCAGTACTTC.

The CDR3 protein is CASSRQGQAEAFF. The CDR3 DNA is TGTGCCAGCAGTCGACAGGGGCAGGCTGAAGCTTTCTTT. The rearrangement uses TRBV6-5 and TRBJ1-1, with 8 nucleotides matching TRBD1. The CDR3 consists of 13 residues. The ends lost 5 bases at V and 6 bases at J; junction bases unmatched: 5. In germline, CDR1 is MNHEY, CDR2 SVGAGI.

The J gene is TRBJ2-2, the V gene TRBV27; 8 bases map to TRBD1. The ends lost 5 bases at V and 4 bases at J; junction bases unmatched: 6. CDR3 size: 15 residues. Germline V gene sequence: CDR1 MNHEY, CDR2 SMNVEV (reference sequence). Written as DNA, the CDR3 is TGTGCCAGCAGTCCCTCAGGGGGCACCACCGGGGAGCTGTTTTTT. Its protein is CASSPSGGTTGELFF.

V gene TRBV27 combines with J gene TRBJ2-2; a possible D gene is TRBD1 (5 bases). The germline CDR1 and CDR2 sequences are MNHEY and SMNVEV (reference sequence). The CDR3 runs 14 residues. Trimming took 6 bases from V and 3 from J, leaving 11 bases between them. The CDR3 nucleotides are TGTGCCAGCAGGCCTACACAGGACACCGGGGAGCTGTTTTTT. Translation gives CASRPTQDTGELFF.

The V and J genes are TRBV9 and TRBJ1-6; no firm D call. There are 16 residues in the CDR3. Germline V gene data show CDR1 as SGDLS and CDR2 as YYNGEE. The germline V and J ends were trimmed by 3 bases and 5 bases, with 15 bases remaining between them. CDR3 DNA: TGTGCCAGCAGCGCCGCCGGCGGAAGGAATAATTCACCCCTCCACTTT. Protein: CASSAAGGRNNSPLHF.

This clone was seen a handful of times. This CDR3 is CASKRLVSNNEQFF. The CDR3 region has the DNA TGTGCCAGCAAAAGACTAGTCTCTAACAATGAGCAGTTCTTC. The V gene is TRBV28, the J gene TRBJ2-1; D is perhaps TRBD2 (6 bases). The germline gives CDR1 MDHEN, CDR2 SYDVKM. With 7 bases removed from V and 5 bases from J, the gap between germline ends came to 15 bases. The CDR3 extends over 14 amino acids.

The chain couples TRBV18 to TRBJ2-1; 16 bases line up with TRBD2. CDR3 size: 17 residues. Germline lookup yields CDR1 KGHSH and CDR2 LQKENI. Unmatched junction bases numbered 11, after V lost 3 bases and J lost 12 bases. This CDR3 reads CASSPPGTSGRAVWQFF. CDR3 sequence (DNA): TGTGCCAGCTCACCCCCCGGGACTAGCGGGAGGGCCGTATGGCAGTTCTTC. The whole variable domain, remainder taken from reference TRBV18 and TRBJ2-1, is NAGVMQNPRHLVRRRGQEARLRCSPMKGHSHVYWYRQLPEEGLKFMVYLQKENIIDESGMPKERFSAEFPKEGPSILRIQQVVRGDSAAYFCASSPPGTSGRAVWQFFGPGTRLTVL.

The DNA of the CDR3 is TGCGCCAGCAGCCAAGCCTGGGACAGCACTGAAGCTTTCTTT. Protein product: CASSQAWDSTEAFF. The genes are TRBV4-3 and TRBJ1-1; TRBD1 matches at 7 bases. Trimming took 1 base from V and 4 from J; bases not matched to a gene: 3. There are 14 residues in the CDR3. Germline values: CDR1 LGHNA, CDR2 YSLEER.

The J gene is TRBJ2-7, the V gene TRBV10-2, with 7 bases identical to TRBD2. This CDR3 has 16 amino acids. The germline V gene encodes CDR1 WSHSY and CDR2 SAAADI. Germline trimming cut 0 bases from V and 4 bases from J; bases unmatched to any gene: 9. The CDR3 region has the DNA TGCGCCAGCAGTGAGTCCCCGCCGGGACTACAATACGAGCAGTACTTC. Its translation: CASSESPPGLQYEQYF.

This clone was recorded only once. The genes are TRBV5-1 and TRBJ2-5; TRBD1 agrees at 8 bases. CDR1 SGHRS and CDR2 YFSETQ come from the germline V gene. This CDR3 comprises 12 residues. Trimming took 7 bases from V and 5 from J; bases not matched to a gene: 4. The CDR3 DNA follows: TGCGCCAGCCGACAGGGGCTTGAGACCCAGTACTTC. It codes for CASRQGLETQYF.

The chain employs TRBV28 and TRBJ2-7; 9 bases match TRBD2. The CDR3 length is 16 residues. The germline CDR1 and CDR2 sequences are MDHEN and SYDVKM. The V gene end was trimmed by 4 bases and the J gene end by 6 bases; junction bases not matched to a gene: 13. The CDR3 nucleotides read TGTGCCAGCAGTTACGACTGGAGTAGCGGGGGCCTCGAGCAGTACTTC. Residues: CASSYDWSSGGLEQYF.

V usage is TRBV5-6 and J usage is TRBJ2-1, with a possible D match to TRBD1 (6 bases). Per the germline V gene, CDR1 is SGHDT and CDR2 is YYEEEE. The CDR3 loop spans 15 amino acids. V was shortened by 4 bases and J by 4 bases, with 15 bases between the two germline ends. The CDR3 DNA follows: TGTGCCAGCAGCCCCAGGGGCGGTTATTACAATGAGCAGTTCTTC. Translating gives CASSPRGGYYNEQFF.

The V and J genes are TRBV2 and TRBJ1-5; no firm D call. CDR3 size: 16 residues. Per the germline V gene, CDR1 is SNHLY and CDR2 is FYNNEI. V was cut by 4 bases and J by 0 bases, with 13 bases left in between. The CDR3 spells CASSGPKSYSNQPQHF. The CDR3 bases are TGTGCCAGCAGTGGCCCTAAGAGTTATAGCAATCAGCCCCAGCATTTT.